This T cell receptor (beta chain) was identified in a study of Graves' ophthalmopathy and Graves' hyperthyroidism. Study outcomes and limitations: In predicting ophthalmopathy progression, the model reached nearly 71% sensitivity and 72.22% specificity.

RNA transcripts served as template for amplifying TCR beta CDR3 sequences. An initial RT-PCR round employing HTBI primers preceded a second-round multiplex PCR. Each CDR3 protein gets one entry after TCRdb re-called the multiplex PCR reads with MiXCR. The table includes roughly 610,000 distinct CDR3 sequences, about a fifth detected once. Trimming took off 5 bases at V and 5 bases at J, with 16 bases between the two ends. The germline gives CDR1 SGHAT, CDR2 FQNNGV. The CDR3 is made up of 14 amino acids. This clonotype has only a few counts. Its specificity is not known. No progression to ophthalmopathy over 18 months defined stable hyperthyroidism. Recruitment covered hyperthyroidism patients aged 18 to 65 whose new diagnosis was of under 2 months' duration.

The sample taken for sequencing was peripheral blood. V and J are TRBV11-2 and TRBJ2-7; D is possibly TRBD2 (6 bases). This sequence was found in a woman aged 18-29 years with stable Graves' hyperthyroidism. Some clones in this sample may be carry-over from other donors' samples. The CDR3: CASSTSLQRDEQYF. CDR3 bases: TGTGCCAGCAGCACCTCCCTCCAGCGGGACGAGCAGTACTTC.